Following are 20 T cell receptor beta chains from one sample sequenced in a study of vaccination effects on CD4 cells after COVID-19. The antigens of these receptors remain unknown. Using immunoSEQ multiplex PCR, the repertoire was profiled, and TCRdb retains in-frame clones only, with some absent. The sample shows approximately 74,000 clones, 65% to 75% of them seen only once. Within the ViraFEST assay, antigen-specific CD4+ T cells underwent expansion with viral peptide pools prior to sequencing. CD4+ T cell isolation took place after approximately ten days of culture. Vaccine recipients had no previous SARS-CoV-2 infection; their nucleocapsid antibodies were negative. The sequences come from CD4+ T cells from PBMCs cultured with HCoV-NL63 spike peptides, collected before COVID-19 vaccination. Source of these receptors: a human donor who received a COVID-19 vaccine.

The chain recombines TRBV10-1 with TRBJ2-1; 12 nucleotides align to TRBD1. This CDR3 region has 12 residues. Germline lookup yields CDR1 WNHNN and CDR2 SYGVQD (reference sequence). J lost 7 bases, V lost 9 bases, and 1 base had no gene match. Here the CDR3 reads CARGQGANEQFF. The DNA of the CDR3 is TGCGCCAGGGGACAGGGGGCGAATGAGCAGTTCTTC.

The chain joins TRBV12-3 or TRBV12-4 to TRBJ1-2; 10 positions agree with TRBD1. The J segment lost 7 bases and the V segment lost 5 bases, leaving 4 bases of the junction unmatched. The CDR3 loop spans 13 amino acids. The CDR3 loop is CASSKDRGFGYTF. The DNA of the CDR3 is TGTGCCAGCAGTAAGGACAGGGGGTTTGGCTACACCTTC.

DNA of the CDR3: TGTGCCAGCAGCCCTACCGGGACCGGCCAGCCCCAGCATTTT. Translating it yields CASSPTGTGQPQHF. The chain couples TRBV7-2 to TRBJ1-5; perhaps TRBD1 as D (5 bases). V was clipped by 5 bases and J by 7 bases, with 15 bases between them. The CDR3 totals 14 residues. Germline lookup yields CDR1 SGHTA and CDR2 FQGNSA.

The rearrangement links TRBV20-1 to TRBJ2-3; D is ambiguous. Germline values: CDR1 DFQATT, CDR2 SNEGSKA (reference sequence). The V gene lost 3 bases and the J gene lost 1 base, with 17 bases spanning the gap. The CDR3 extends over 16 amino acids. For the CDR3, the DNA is TGCAGTGCTAGTGCTTTAGTAGGTCGGGGCACAGATACGCAGTATTTT. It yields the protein CSASALVGRGTDTQYF.

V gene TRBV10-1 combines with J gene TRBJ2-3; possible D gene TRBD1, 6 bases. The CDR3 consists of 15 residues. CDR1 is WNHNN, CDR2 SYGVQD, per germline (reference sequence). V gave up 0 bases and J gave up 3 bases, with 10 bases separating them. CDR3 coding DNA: TGCGCCAGCAGTGAGTCGAATAGGGGGACAGATACGCAGTATTTT. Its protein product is CASSESNRGTDTQYF.

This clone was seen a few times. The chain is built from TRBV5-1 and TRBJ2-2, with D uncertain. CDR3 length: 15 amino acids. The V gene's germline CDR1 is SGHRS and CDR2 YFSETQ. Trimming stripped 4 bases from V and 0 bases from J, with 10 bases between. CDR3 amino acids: CASSPAAANTGELFF. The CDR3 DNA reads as TGCGCCAGCAGCCCCGCAGCTGCGAACACCGGGGAGCTGTTTTTT. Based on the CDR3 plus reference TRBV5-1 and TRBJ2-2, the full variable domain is KAGVTQTPRYLIKTRGQQVTLSCSPISGHRSVSWYQQTPGQGLQFLFEYFSETQRNKGNFPGRFSGRQFSNSRSEMNVSTLELGDSALYLCASSPAAANTGELFFGEGSRLTVL.

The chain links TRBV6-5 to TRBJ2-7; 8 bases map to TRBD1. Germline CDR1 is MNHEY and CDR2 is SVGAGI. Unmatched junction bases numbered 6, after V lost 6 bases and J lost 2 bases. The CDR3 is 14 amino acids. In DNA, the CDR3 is TGTGCCAGCAGCCAACGACAGGGGACCTACGAGCAGTACGTC. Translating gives CASSQRQGTYEQYV.

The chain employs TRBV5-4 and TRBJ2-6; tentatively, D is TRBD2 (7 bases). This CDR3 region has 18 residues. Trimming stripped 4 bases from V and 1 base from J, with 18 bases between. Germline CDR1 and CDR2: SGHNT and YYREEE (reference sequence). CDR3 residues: CASSPGGGRLSGANVLTF. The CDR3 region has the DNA TGTGCCAGCAGCCCTGGGGGGGGCAGGTTGTCTGGGGCCAACGTCCTGACTTTC.

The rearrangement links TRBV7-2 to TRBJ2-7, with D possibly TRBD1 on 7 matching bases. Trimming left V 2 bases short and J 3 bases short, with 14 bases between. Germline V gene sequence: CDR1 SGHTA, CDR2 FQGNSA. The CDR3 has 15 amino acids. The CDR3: CASSLQGGYFYEQYV. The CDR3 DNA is TGTGCCAGCAGCTTACAGGGGGGATACTTCTACGAGCAGTACGTC.

The CDR3 DNA sequence: TGTGCCAGCACTGAGGGGGCGCGCGGCTACACCTTC. It translates to CASTEGARGYTF. The chain couples TRBV6-1 to TRBJ1-2; TRBD1 aligns across 7 bases. In germline, CDR1 is MNHNS, CDR2 SASEGT. This CDR3 spans 12 amino acids. V was clipped by 7 bases and J by 8 bases; unmatched bases: 7.

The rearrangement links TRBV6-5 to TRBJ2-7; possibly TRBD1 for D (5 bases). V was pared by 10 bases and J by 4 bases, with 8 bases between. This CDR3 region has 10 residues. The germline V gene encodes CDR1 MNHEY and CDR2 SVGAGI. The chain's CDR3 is CATGPYEQYV. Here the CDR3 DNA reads TGTGCCACAGGGCCTTACGAGCAGTACGTC.

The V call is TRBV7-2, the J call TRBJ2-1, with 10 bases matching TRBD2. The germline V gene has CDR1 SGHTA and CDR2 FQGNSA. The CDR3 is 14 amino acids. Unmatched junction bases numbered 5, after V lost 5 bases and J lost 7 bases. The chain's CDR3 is CASSALAGVNEQFF. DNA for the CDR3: TGTGCCAGCAGCGCGCTAGCGGGGGTAAATGAGCAGTTCTTC.

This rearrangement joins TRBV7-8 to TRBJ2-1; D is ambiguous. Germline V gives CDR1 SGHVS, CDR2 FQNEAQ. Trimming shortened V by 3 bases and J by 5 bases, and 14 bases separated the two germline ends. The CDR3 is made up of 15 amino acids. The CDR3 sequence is CASSLIPGPDNEQFF. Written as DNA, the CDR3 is TGTGCCAGCAGCTTGATCCCAGGACCCGACAATGAGCAGTTCTTC.

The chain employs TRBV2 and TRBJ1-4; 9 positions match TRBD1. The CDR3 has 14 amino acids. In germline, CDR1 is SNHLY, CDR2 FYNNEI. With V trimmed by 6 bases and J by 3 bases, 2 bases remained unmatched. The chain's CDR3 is CASSRTGANEKLFF. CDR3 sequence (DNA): TGTGCCAGCAGCCGGACAGGGGCTAATGAAAAACTGTTTTTT.

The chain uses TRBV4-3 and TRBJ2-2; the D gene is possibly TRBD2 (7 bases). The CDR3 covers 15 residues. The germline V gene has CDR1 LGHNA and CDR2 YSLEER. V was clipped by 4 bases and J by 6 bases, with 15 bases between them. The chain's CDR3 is CASSPSGGRSGELFF. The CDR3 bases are TGCGCCAGCAGCCCTTCCGGGGGGCGGTCCGGGGAGCTGTTTTTT.

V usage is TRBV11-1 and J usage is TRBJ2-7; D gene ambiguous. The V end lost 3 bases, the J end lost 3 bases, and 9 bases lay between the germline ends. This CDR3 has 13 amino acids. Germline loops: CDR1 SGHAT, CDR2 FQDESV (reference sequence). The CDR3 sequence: CASSFSPFYEQYV. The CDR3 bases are TGTGCCAGCAGCTTTTCCCCCTTCTACGAGCAGTACGTC.

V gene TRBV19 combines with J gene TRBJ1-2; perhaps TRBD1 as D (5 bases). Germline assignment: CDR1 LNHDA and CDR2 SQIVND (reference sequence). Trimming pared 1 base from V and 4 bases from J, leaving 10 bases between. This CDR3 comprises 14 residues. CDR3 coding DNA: TGTGCCAGTAGTATAGCGGGACGGCGCTATGGCTACACCTTC. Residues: CASSIAGRRYGYTF.

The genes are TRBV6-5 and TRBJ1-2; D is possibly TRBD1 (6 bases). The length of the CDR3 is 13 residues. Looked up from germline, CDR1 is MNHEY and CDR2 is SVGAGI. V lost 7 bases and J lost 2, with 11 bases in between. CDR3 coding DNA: TGTGCCAGCACCAGGACAGCGAACTATGGCTACACCTTC. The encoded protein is CASTRTANYGYTF.

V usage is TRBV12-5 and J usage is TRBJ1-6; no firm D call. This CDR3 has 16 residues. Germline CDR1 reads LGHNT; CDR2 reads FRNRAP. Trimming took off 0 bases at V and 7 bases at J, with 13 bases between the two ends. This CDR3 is CASGLVGSKVNSPLHF. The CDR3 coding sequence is TGTGCTAGTGGTTTGGTTGGATCAAAAGTAAATTCACCCCTCCACTTT.

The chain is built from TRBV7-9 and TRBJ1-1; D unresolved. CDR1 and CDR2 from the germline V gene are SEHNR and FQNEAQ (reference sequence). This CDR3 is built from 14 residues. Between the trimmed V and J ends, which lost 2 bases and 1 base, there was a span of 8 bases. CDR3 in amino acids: CASSLFPANTEAFF. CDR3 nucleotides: TGTGCCAGCAGCTTATTCCCGGCGAACACTGAAGCTTTCTTT.